Each of the 8 T cell receptor beta chains below was sequenced from the same sample in a study of blood T cell repertoires in COVID-19. This table comes from immunoSEQ multiplex PCR, and its TCRdb copy is limited to in-frame clones, with some not included. The sample carries fewer than 250,000 clones, around 80% recorded once. The sequenced sample consisted of peripheral blood. The receptor source for this set is a middle-aged woman with acute or convalescent COVID-19.

Comments on this clone: At the DNA level, this CDR3 is encoded by other sequences in the same sample as well. The chain employs TRBV2 and TRBJ1-1; no clear D. This CDR3 has 13 amino acids. The V gene lost 4 bases and the J gene lost 1 base, with 7 bases spanning the gap. Germline V gene data show CDR1 as SNHLY and CDR2 as FYNNEI. Written as DNA, the CDR3 is TGTGCCAGCAGTGGGCGGGGGAACACTGAAGCTTTCTTT. Encoded protein: CASSGRGNTEAFF. Full variable domain (missing parts from reference TRBV2 and TRBJ1-1): EPEVTQTPSHQVTQMGQEVILRCVPISNHLYFYWYRQILGQKVEFLVSFYNNEISEKSEIFDDQFSVERPDGSNFTLKIRSTKLEDSAMYFCASSGRGNTEAFFGQGTRLTVV.

This clone showed up just once. The DNA of the CDR3 is TGTGCCAGCAGCTTGGGCCAGCGGGGGTACACCGGGGAGCTGTTTTTT. It specifies CASSLGQRGYTGELFF. The V call is TRBV5-4, the J call TRBJ2-2; 8 bases fit TRBD2. J gave up 3 bases and V 0 bases, and 4 bases lay outside the gene matches. Germline assignment: CDR1 SGHNT and CDR2 YYREEE (reference sequence). The CDR3 has 16 amino acids.

The V call is TRBV7-2, the J call TRBJ2-1; 10 bases are shared with TRBD2. Trimming removed 2 bases from V and 3 bases from J; junction bases left unmatched: 13. The germline gives CDR1 SGHTA, CDR2 FQGNSA. This CDR3 contains 19 residues. CDR3 DNA sequence: TGTGCCAGCAGCTTACGAGCGGGAGGGCTCGTTAGGGGCTACAATGAGCAGTTCTTC. Its protein is CASSLRAGGLVRGYNEQFF.

V is TRBV19 and J is TRBJ2-1; 8 bases align to TRBD2. V gave up 6 bases and J gave up 4 bases; unmatched junction bases: 8. Germline assignment: CDR1 LNHDA and CDR2 SQIVND (reference sequence). The CDR3 totals 15 residues. DNA of the CDR3: TGTGCCAGTAGGATTAGGGGACTAGATTACAATGAGCAGTTCTTC. This gives the protein CASRIRGLDYNEQFF.

The rearrangement links TRBV10-2 to TRBJ1-3, with D possibly TRBD1 on 5 matching bases. Per the germline V gene, CDR1 is WSHSY and CDR2 is SAAADI. Trimming took off 8 bases at V and 4 bases at J, with 18 bases between the two ends. The CDR3 runs 15 residues. The CDR3, as DNA: TGCGCCAGCCAGCCCGACAGCGGGGGAGGAAACACCATATATTTT. The encoded protein is CASQPDSGGGNTIYF.

V usage is TRBV11-2 and J usage is TRBJ2-7; TRBD1 aligns across 9 bases. Germline CDR1 and CDR2: SGHAT and FQNNGV. V dropped 5 bases and J dropped 1; count of bases not matched to a gene: 6. This CDR3 has 15 amino acids. The CDR3 sequence: CASSRRGQGSYEQYF. The CDR3, as DNA: TGTGCCAGCAGCCGCCGAGGACAGGGGTCCTACGAGCAGTACTTC.

The chain links TRBV7-9 to TRBJ2-1, with 14 bases aligning to TRBD2. The germline CDR1 and CDR2 sequences are SEHNR and FQNEAQ (reference sequence). V gave up 1 base and J gave up 10 bases; unmatched junction bases: 15. This CDR3 contains 19 residues. DNA for the CDR3: TGTGCCAGCAGCTTAGGACTAGCGGGAGGGCCTGTCCCACATGGGGAGCAGTTCTTC. It is translated as CASSLGLAGGPVPHGEQFF.

This clone came up once. V is TRBV5-4 and J is TRBJ1-2; D is unclear. The V end was cut by 0 bases, the J end by 10 bases, with 13 bases between. CDR1 SGHNT and CDR2 YYREEE come from the germline V gene (reference sequence). The CDR3 covers 13 residues. Written as DNA, the CDR3 is TGTGCCAGCAGCTTGGAAGGTATCAGGTCCTACACCTTC. The encoded protein is CASSLEGIRSYTF.